This T cell receptor beta chain was identified during a study of regulatory T cells in long-lasting Graves disease. As to time point: newly diagnosed GD, antithyroid drugs for less than 3 months. Scientists built the TCR library using RNA that was extracted from PBMCs. The table lists this clonotype with many counts. V shed 7 bases, J shed 1 base, and the junction held 10 bases outside the gene matches. The CDR3 contains 16 residues. CDR1 is SNHLY and CDR2 is FYNNEI in the germline V gene. Combining iRepertoire HTBI primers with Arm-PCR of CDR3 regions, the authors built TCR beta libraries. From the multiplex PCR reads, TCRdb called clonotypes with MiXCR, one entry per CDR3 protein. The repertoire holds 540,000 or so distinct CDR3 sequences, roughly 14% seen once, with roughly a tenth in the top ten. These same data were also listed under a study on T cells in Graves' hyperthyroidism and ophthalmopathy.

J is TRBJ1-5 and V is TRBV2; 7 bases match TRBD1. This specimen consisted of peripheral blood mononuclear cells (PBMCs), obtained at new diagnosis, from a patient treated with antithyroid drugs. The receptor's source is a man aged 25-40 years with Graves disease. CDR3 sequence reads: CASTSGPGGSNQPQHF. CDR3 coding DNA: TGTGCCAGCACGAGCGGGCCAGGGGGAAGCAATCAGCCCCAGCATTTT. The full variable domain, with the rest looked up from reference TRBV2 and TRBJ1-5, is EPEVTQTPSHQVTQMGQEVILRCVPISNHLYFYWYRQILGQKVEFLVSFYNNEISEKSEIFDDQFSVERPDGSNFTLKIRSTKLEDSAMYFCASTSGPGGSNQPQHFGDGTRLSIL.